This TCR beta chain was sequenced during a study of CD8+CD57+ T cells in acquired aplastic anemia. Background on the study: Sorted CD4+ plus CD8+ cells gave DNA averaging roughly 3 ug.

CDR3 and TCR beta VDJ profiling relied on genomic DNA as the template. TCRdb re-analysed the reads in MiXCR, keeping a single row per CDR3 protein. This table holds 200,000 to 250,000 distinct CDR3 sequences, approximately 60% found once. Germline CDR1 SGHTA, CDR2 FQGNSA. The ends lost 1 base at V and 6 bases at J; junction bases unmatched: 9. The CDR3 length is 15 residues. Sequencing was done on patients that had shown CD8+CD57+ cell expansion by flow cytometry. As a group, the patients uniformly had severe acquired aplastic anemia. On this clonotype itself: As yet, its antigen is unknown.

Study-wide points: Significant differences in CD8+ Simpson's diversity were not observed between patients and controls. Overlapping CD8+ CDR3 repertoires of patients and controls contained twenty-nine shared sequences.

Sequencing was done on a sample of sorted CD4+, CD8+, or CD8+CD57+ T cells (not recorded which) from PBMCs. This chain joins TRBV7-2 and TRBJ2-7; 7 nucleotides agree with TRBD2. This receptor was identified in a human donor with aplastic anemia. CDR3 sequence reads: CASSLVGREEVEQYF. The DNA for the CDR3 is TGTGCCAGCAGCTTAGTAGGCCGGGAGGAGGTCGAGCAGTACTTC.